The 23 T cell receptor beta chains below all came from one sample that was sequenced in a study of OX40 agonist ivuxolimab in advanced cancers. Only in-frame clones appear in the TCRdb table, and some are missing; sequencing was by immunoSEQ multiplex PCR. The sample holds 60,000 to 90,000 clones, 88% seen once. The material sequenced was CD4+ or CD8+ T cells sorted from blood, taken in a trial of the OX40 agonist ivuxolimab. These receptors were obtained from an adult with an advanced solid tumor such as melanoma, head and neck, liver or kidney cancer.

The chain is built from TRBV30 and TRBJ2-2; D tentatively fits TRBD1 or TRBD2 (6 bases each). This CDR3 comprises 12 residues. V dropped 4 bases and J dropped 7 bases, with 10 bases sitting between them. The germline V gene has CDR1 GTSNPN and CDR2 SVGIG (reference sequence). The CDR3 here is CAWTRGGGELFF. Written as DNA, the CDR3 is TGTGCCTGGACCAGGGGAGGCGGGGAGCTGTTTTTT.

The CDR3 sequence is CASSYQNTEAFF. CDR3 sequence (DNA): TGTGCCAGCAGTTACCAGAACACTGAAGCTTTCTTT. The chain joins TRBV6-5 to TRBJ1-1; D unresolved. The CDR3 runs to 12 residues. Germline V lookup: CDR1 MNHEY, CDR2 SVGAGI. Trimming removed 2 bases at V and 1 base at J, with 2 bases between.

The chain is built from TRBV6-1 and TRBJ2-7; TRBD2 is a possible D gene (7 bases). V lost 4 bases and J lost 2, with 15 bases in between. The germline V gene has CDR1 MNHNS and CDR2 SASEGT. The CDR3 runs 15 residues. CDR3: CASSAGAGATYEQYF. CDR3 DNA: TGTGCCAGCAGTGCCGGGGCGGGGGCTACCTACGAGCAGTACTTC.

The V gene is TRBV28, the J gene TRBJ1-4; perhaps TRBD1 as D (5 bases). The CDR3 runs to 14 residues. V gave up 5 bases and J gave up 10 bases, with 17 bases separating them. Germline CDR1 reads MDHEN; CDR2 reads SYDVKM. The CDR3 coding sequence is TGTGCCAGCAGTCCGGGACCGAGGGGCGGAAAACTGTTTTTT. Protein: CASSPGPRGGKLFF.

The chain couples TRBV30 to TRBJ2-3, with TRBD1 matching 9 bases. Germline assignment: CDR1 GTSNPN and CDR2 SVGIG (reference sequence). The junction had 5 bases not matched to a gene; V was cut back by 5 bases and J by 2 bases. The CDR3 contains 14 residues. Here the CDR3 DNA reads TGTGCCTGGTCGACAGGGGGTATCACAGATACGCAGTATTTT. Translating it yields CAWSTGGITDTQYF.

This chain uses TRBV6-5 with TRBJ2-5; D remains ambiguous. There are 14 residues in the CDR3. The germline CDR1 and CDR2 sequences are MNHEY and SVGAGI. Trimming took 2 bases from V and 5 from J, leaving 12 bases between them. The CDR3 region is CASSYGRPSETQYF. Here the CDR3 DNA reads TGTGCCAGCAGTTACGGCCGGCCGAGCGAGACCCAGTACTTC.

V usage is TRBV18 and J usage is TRBJ2-3, with D tentatively TRBD1 (5 bases). Germline CDR1 and CDR2: KGHSH and LQKENI. This CDR3 region has 16 residues. V gave up 8 bases and J gave up 4 bases, with 22 bases separating them. The CDR3: CASPEVGRFGADTQYF. The CDR3 DNA follows: TGTGCCAGCCCAGAAGTGGGGCGATTTGGAGCAGATACGCAGTATTTT.

V usage is TRBV6-5 and J usage is TRBJ1-1, with D perhaps matching TRBD1 (5 bases). V lost 5 bases and J lost 3, with 16 bases in between. This CDR3 comprises 15 residues. Germline loops: CDR1 MNHEY, CDR2 SVGAGI. CDR3 residues: CASSQTWGGDTEAFF. The CDR3, as DNA: TGTGCCAGCAGTCAGACTTGGGGGGGGGACACTGAAGCTTTCTTT.

This clone was detected only once. This chain links TRBV28 with TRBJ2-7; 10 bases map to TRBD1. The J segment lost 2 bases and the V segment lost 6 bases, leaving 4 bases of the junction unmatched. This CDR3 comprises 14 residues. Germline values: CDR1 MDHEN, CDR2 SYDVKM. CDR3 region: CASRGTGDPYEQYF. The CDR3 DNA reads as TGTGCCAGCAGGGGGACAGGGGACCCCTACGAGCAGTACTTC.

This chain links TRBV10-2 with TRBJ2-7; 11 bases align to TRBD2. The CDR3 runs 15 residues. The germline V gene encodes CDR1 WSHSY and CDR2 SAAADI. J was trimmed by 2 bases and V by 5 bases; bases with no gene match: 5. The DNA for the CDR3 is TGCGCCAGCAGTCCCGGACTAGCGGGCCCCTACGAGCAGTACTTC. Its translation is CASSPGLAGPYEQYF.

The chain couples TRBV5-1 to TRBJ1-1; D ambiguous. V was shortened by 5 bases and J by 0 bases, with 11 bases between the two germline ends. Germline V gene sequence: CDR1 SGHRS, CDR2 YFSETQ. The CDR3 is 14 residues long. The CDR3 sequence is CASSPLQVNTEAFF. The CDR3 coding sequence is TGCGCCAGCAGTCCCCTCCAGGTGAACACTGAAGCTTTCTTT.

The genes are TRBV6-5 and TRBJ2-3, with TRBD2 identical over 11 bases. Germline assignment: CDR1 MNHEY and CDR2 SVGAGI. The CDR3 is 15 amino acids. The junction had 6 bases not matched to a gene; V was cut back by 6 bases and J by 4 bases. The CDR3 spells CASRRGTSGADTQYF. The CDR3 nucleotides are TGTGCCAGCAGAAGAGGGACTAGCGGTGCAGATACGCAGTATTTT.

The rearrangement uses TRBV6-6 and TRBJ2-2, with TRBD1 as a possible D gene (6 bases). The CDR3 has 13 amino acids. CDR1 MNHNY and CDR2 SVGAGI come from the germline V gene (reference sequence). Trimming took 5 bases from V and 5 from J, leaving 9 bases between them. CDR3 bases: TGTGCCAGCAGTCCCCAGGGGACCGGGGAGCTGTTTTTT. Residues: CASSPQGTGELFF.

In nucleotides, the CDR3 is TGTGCCAGCAGCACCACGACTAGCGGGAGGTCGTGGGACACCGGGGAGCTGTTTTTT. Encoded protein: CASSTTTSGRSWDTGELFF. The chain is built from TRBV11-3 and TRBJ2-2; 13 bases agree with TRBD2. Trimming took 5 bases from V and 3 from J; bases not matched to a gene: 12. This CDR3 spans 19 amino acids. CDR1 SGHNT and CDR2 YENEEA come from the germline V gene.

The CDR3, as DNA: TGTGCCAGCAGTCGCCGTCTTTCCGCCCACGAGCAGTACTTC. Translated, it gives CASSRRLSAHEQYF. V usage is TRBV2 and J usage is TRBJ2-7; D is ambiguous. Trimming removed 5 bases at V and 5 bases at J, with 16 bases between. This CDR3 is 14 amino acids long. Germline V gives CDR1 SNHLY, CDR2 FYNNEI.

The genes are TRBV27 and TRBJ2-7; TRBD1 aligns across 11 bases. This CDR3 comprises 14 residues. The germline gives CDR1 MNHEY, CDR2 SMNVEV (reference sequence). V was pared by 5 bases and J by 5 bases, with 5 bases of the junction left unmatched. CDR3 in amino acids: CASSIGQGADEQYF. CDR3 sequence (DNA): TGTGCCAGCAGTATTGGACAGGGGGCTGACGAGCAGTACTTC.

The chain is built from TRBV6-1 and TRBJ2-7, with unresolved D. This CDR3 is built from 12 residues. The germline V gene encodes CDR1 MNHNS and CDR2 SASEGT. Trimming removed 6 bases at V and 6 bases at J, with 12 bases between. The CDR3: CASRDRHSEQYF. The CDR3 bases are TGTGCCAGCAGAGACCGACACTCCGAGCAGTACTTC.

The chain carries TRBV10-1 and TRBJ2-7; TRBD1 matches 8 bases. V lost 0 bases to trimming and J lost 4 bases; unmatched junction nucleotides: 2. There are 14 residues in the CDR3. Germline V gene data show CDR1 as WNHNN and CDR2 as SYGVQD (reference sequence). CDR3 coding DNA: TGCGCCAGCAGTGAGTCTGGGGACAGGTACGAGCAGTACTTC. Its translation is CASSESGDRYEQYF.

J is TRBJ2-3 and V is TRBV5-1; 9 bases are shared with TRBD2. The V gene's germline CDR1 is SGHRS and CDR2 YFSETQ. The J segment lost 2 bases and the V segment lost 1 base, leaving 5 bases of the junction unmatched. This CDR3 spans 16 amino acids. The chain's CDR3 is CASSLFSGGLTDTQYF. CDR3 DNA sequence: TGCGCCAGCAGCTTGTTTAGCGGGGGACTCACAGATACGCAGTATTTT.

The chain combines TRBV5-5 with TRBJ1-2; D is unresolved. Between the trimmed V and J ends, which lost 3 bases and 2 bases, there was a span of 8 bases. Germline assignment: CDR1 SGHKS and CDR2 YYEKEE (reference sequence). The CDR3 totals 13 residues. The chain's CDR3 is CASSSGENYGYTF. DNA for the CDR3: TGTGCCAGCAGCTCTGGGGAGAACTATGGCTACACCTTC. Supplemented by reference TRBV5-5 and TRBJ1-2, the full variable domain reads DAGVTQSPTHLIKTRGQQVTLRCSPISGHKSVSWYQQVLGQGPQFIFQYYEKEERGRGNFPDRFSARQFPNYSSELNVNALLLGDSALYLCASSSGENYGYTFGSGTRLTVV.

This sequence joins TRBV18 and TRBJ1-1; no firm D call. V dropped 3 bases and J dropped 2 bases, with 13 bases sitting between them. Germline loops: CDR1 KGHSH, CDR2 LQKENI. The CDR3 has 15 amino acids. The CDR3 loop reads CASSPKTDLNTEAFF. In DNA form, the CDR3 reads TGTGCCAGCTCACCTAAAACGGACCTCAACACTGAAGCTTTCTTT.

The chain employs TRBV6-5 and TRBJ2-7; TRBD1 might be the D (7 bases). V gave up 2 bases and J gave up 0 bases, with 11 bases separating them. Germline V gene data show CDR1 as MNHEY and CDR2 as SVGAGI. CDR3 length: 15 amino acids. The CDR3 region has the DNA TGTGCCAGCAGTTACCAGGGGGGTAACTCCTACGAGCAGTACTTC. It codes for CASSYQGGNSYEQYF.

V usage is TRBV18 and J usage is TRBJ1-1; the match to TRBD1 covers 9 bases. The V segment lost 5 bases and the J segment 5 bases; nucleotides outside the gene matches: 12. The CDR3 totals 16 residues. Germline V CDR1 and CDR2: KGHSH, LQKENI. CDR3: CASSFNSQGARTEAFF. The DNA of the CDR3 is TGTGCCAGCTCATTTAACTCACAGGGGGCGAGGACTGAAGCTTTCTTT.